This is a list of T cell receptor beta chains from one sample in a study of early T cells in non-severe SARS-CoV-2 infection. TCRdb fed the 5' RACE reads into MiXCR, producing one record per CDR3 protein. In the table there are about 71,000 distinct CDR3 sequences, approximately 14% of which are singletons. The sequenced sample consisted of whole blood. These receptors were taken from an adult who was a healthcare worker with PCR-confirmed SARS-CoV-2 infection or an uninfected control (not recorded which). CDR3s include the opening cysteine and the closing phenylalanine or tryptophan. D genes are given only for firm matches. The size field is filled for only some rows; it gives once, few, many or a size class.

V gene	D gene	clone size	J gene	CDR3 protein	CDR3 DNA
TRBV5-5	TRBD1	-	TRBJ1-2	CASSLQGAGGYTF	TGTGCCAGCAGCCTACAGGGGGCGGGTGGCTACACCTTC
TRBV19	-	few	TRBJ1-4	CASSPGTRNEKLFF	TGTGCCAGTAGTCCGGGGACGCGGAATGAAAAACTGTTTTTT
TRBV6-2/TRBV6-3	-	many	TRBJ1-1	CASRNKPTAGIQTRRANTEAFF	TGTGCCAGCAGGAACAAACCCACGGCAGGGATACAGACACGTCGTGCGAACACTGAAGCTTTCTTT
TRBV25-1	-	-	TRBJ1-6	CASSESRGNNSPLHF	TGTGCCAGCAGTGAATCGCGGGGGAATAATTCACCCCTCCACTTT
TRBV9	-	many	TRBJ2-5	CASSVASSPETQYF	TGTGCCAGCAGCGTAGCCTCTAGCCCCGAGACCCAGTACTTC
TRBV7-2	TRBD1	few	TRBJ2-2	CASSLSGTGMRLPGELFF	TGTGCCAGCAGCTTATCTGGGACAGGGATGAGACTGCCCGGGGAGCTGTTTTTT
TRBV7-8	TRBD2	few	TRBJ2-3	CASSSQRGARDTQYF	TGTGCCAGCAGCTCGCAGCGGGGGGCCAGGGATACGCAGTATTTT
TRBV12-3/TRBV12-4	-	-	TRBJ2-7	CASSLDTYEQYF	TGTGCCAGCAGCCTAGACACGTACGAGCAGTACTTC
TRBV29-1	-	many	TRBJ1-1	CSVVQGVTEAFF	TGCAGCGTTGTACAGGGAGTAACTGAAGCTTTCTTT
TRBV11-1	-	-	TRBJ2-2	CASSSGGPGTGELFF	TGTGCCAGCAGCTCTGGGGGCCCGGGGACCGGGGAGCTGTTTTTT
TRBV2	-	few	TRBJ1-6	CASSEALGGARGYSPLHF	TGTGCCAGCAGTGAAGCGCTTGGGGGGGCGAGAGGCTATTCACCCCTCCACTTT
TRBV6-5	-	few	TRBJ1-3	CASSPATEAGNTIYF	TGTGCCAGCAGTCCCGCGACAGAAGCTGGAAACACCATATATTTT
TRBV6-1	-	-	TRBJ2-7	CASILAGANRAEQYF	TGTGCCAGCATCTTGGCAGGTGCTAATCGAGCCGAGCAGTACTTC
TRBV11-2	-	many	TRBJ1-1	CASSSTRINTEVFF	TGTGCCAGCAGCTCCACACGGATAAACACTGAAGTTTTCTTT
TRBV5-6	-	many	TRBJ2-5	CASSLRGGKETQYF	TGTGCCAGCAGCTTACGAGGGGGGAAAGAGACCCAGTACTTC
TRBV5-1	-	-	TRBJ2-7	CASSSTGTYEQYF	TGCGCCAGCAGCTCTACAGGCACCTACGAGCAGTACTTC
TRBV12-5	-	-	TRBJ2-3	CASGLEEADTQYF	TGTGCTAGTGGTTTAGAGGAGGCAGATACGCAGTATTTT
TRBV10-3	-	-	TRBJ2-7	CAISLEPGQAYEQYF	TGTGCCATCAGTCTAGAGCCGGGACAAGCCTACGAGCAGTACTTC
TRBV19	-	many	TRBJ1-5	CASSISPGGTLRWNQPQHF	TGTGCCAGTAGTATATCCCCAGGAGGGACACTAAGGTGGAATCAGCCCCAGCATTTT
TRBV4-2	-	many	TRBJ2-6	CASSQGSPSGANVLTF	TGTGCCAGCAGCCAAGGATCGCCGTCTGGGGCCAACGTCCTGACTTTC
TRBV5-5	TRBD1	few	TRBJ1-2	CASSDGTETNYGYTF	TGTGCCAGCAGCGACGGGACAGAGACTAACTATGGCTACACCTTC
TRBV7-9	-	few	TRBJ1-5	CASSLGNGGYSNQPQHF	TGTGCCAGCAGCTTGGGGAACGGGGGATATAGCAATCAGCCCCAGCATTTT
TRBV6-5	-	-	TRBJ2-3	CASSYQGSGTDTQYF	TGTGCCAGCAGTTACCAAGGCTCAGGGACAGATACGCAGTATTTT
TRBV7-6	TRBD2	few	TRBJ2-3	CASSLWSSGPQGQYF	TGTGCCAGCAGCTTATGGTCTAGCGGGCCCCAGGGGCAGTATTTT
TRBV20-1	-	many	TRBJ2-2	CSATPLGLGELFF	TGCAGTGCTACCCCCCTGGGTTTAGGGGAGCTGTTTTTT
TRBV7-2	-	many	TRBJ1-5	CASSYDGLYNQPQHF	TGTGCCAGCAGCTATGATGGGCTTTATAATCAGCCCCAGCATTTT
TRBV6-5	-	-	TRBJ1-4	CASSYIGLRSNEKLFF	TGTGCCAGCAGTTATATAGGTCTCAGAAGTAATGAAAAACTGTTTTTT